This T cell receptor (beta chain) was found in a study of blood T cell repertoires in COVID-19. Turning to the study itself: Collection of acute and convalescent COVID-19 samples took place in the United States, Italy and Spain.

This CDR3 has 17 residues. Germline lookup yields CDR1 LNHDA and CDR2 SQIVND (reference sequence). J was trimmed by 2 bases and V by 3 bases; bases with no gene match: 4. The method was immunoSEQ multiplex PCR; TCRdb's version includes in-frame clones alone and lacks a portion of them. This sample has about 78,000 clones, with roughly 87% found just once. The TCR sequence derives from a woman aged 45-60 years in a cohort sampled during active COVID-19. The J gene is TRBJ2-1, the V gene TRBV19; 13 bases are shared with TRBD2. What was sequenced was peripheral blood. For the CDR3, the DNA is TGTGCCAGTAGTATCGAACTAGCGGGAGGGACCTACAATGAGCAGTTCTTC. Protein product: CASSIELAGGTYNEQFF.